Below, 5 T cell receptor beta chains from the same sample are listed, as sequenced in a study of blood T cell repertoires in COVID-19. Method: immunoSEQ multiplex PCR; TCRdb's copy keeps in-frame clones and lacks some. The table records 330,000 or so clones, 85% to 90% of them present only once. Sequencing was carried out using PBMCs or T cells enriched from blood (not recorded which). The receptors come from a woman in her thirties who had been exposed to COVID-19.

The chain carries TRBV7-2 and TRBJ1-1; D ambiguous. Germline-derived CDR1 and CDR2 are SGHTA and FQGNSA. The CDR3 length is 14 residues. Trimming removed 1 base at V and 3 bases at J, with 9 bases between. DNA of the CDR3: TGTGCCAGCAGCTTAGTGGCAGGTGACACTGAAGCTTTCTTT. The encoded protein is CASSLVAGDTEAFF.

The chain employs TRBV7-9 and TRBJ1-2; D not resolved. The CDR3 is 13 residues long. Germline values: CDR1 SEHNR, CDR2 FQNEAQ (reference sequence). Deletions cut 0 bases from V and 2 bases from J, with 4 bases between. In nucleotides, the CDR3 is TGTGCCAGCAGCTTAGCCAGGAACTATGGCTACACCTTC. Translated, it gives CASSLARNYGYTF. Looking up the rest from reference TRBV7-9 and TRBJ1-2 gives the full variable domain: DTGVSQNPRHKITKRGQNVTFRCDPISEHNRLYWYRQTLGQGPEFLTYFQNEAQLEKSRLLSDRFSAERPKGSFSTLEIQRTEQGDSAMYLCASSLARNYGYTFGSGTRLTVV.

This chain links TRBV9 with TRBJ2-1; 13 bases map to TRBD2. Trimming removed 0 bases from V and 12 bases from J; junction bases left unmatched: 15. CDR3 length: 18 residues. The germline CDR1 and CDR2 sequences are SGDLS and YYNGEE. CDR3 nucleotide sequence: TGTGCCAGCAGCGTAGGGTCGTCCGGGACTAGCGGGATTGTAGGGCAGTTCTTC. Encoded protein: CASSVGSSGTSGIVGQFF.

The V and J genes are TRBV30 and TRBJ1-6; no definite D call. This CDR3 has 13 amino acids. The germline V and J ends were trimmed by 3 bases and 11 bases, with 14 bases remaining between them. Germline CDR1 GTSNPN, CDR2 SVGIG (reference sequence). The CDR3 DNA follows: TGTGCCTGGAGGTTAGGACGGGAAGCACCCCTCCACTTT. Its protein product is CAWRLGREAPLHF.

CDR3 protein: CASRLGGGTEAFF. Written as DNA, the CDR3 is TGTGCCAGCAGGCTCGGGGGGGGCACTGAAGCTTTCTTT. The rearrangement uses TRBV12-3 or TRBV12-4 and TRBJ1-1; D may be TRBD1 (5 bases). The ends were cut back, 6 bases at V and 4 bases at J, with 12 bases in the middle. CDR3 length equals 13 residues.